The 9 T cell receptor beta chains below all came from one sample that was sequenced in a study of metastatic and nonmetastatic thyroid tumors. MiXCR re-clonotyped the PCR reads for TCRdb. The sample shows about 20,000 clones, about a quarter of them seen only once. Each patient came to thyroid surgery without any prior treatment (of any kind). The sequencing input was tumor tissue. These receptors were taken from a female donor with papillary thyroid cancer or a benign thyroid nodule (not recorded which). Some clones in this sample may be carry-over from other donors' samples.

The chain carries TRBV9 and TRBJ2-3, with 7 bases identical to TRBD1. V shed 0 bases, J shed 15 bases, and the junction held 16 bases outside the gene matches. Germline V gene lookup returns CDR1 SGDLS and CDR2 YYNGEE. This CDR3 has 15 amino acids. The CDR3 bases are TGTGCCAGCAGCGTAGCCACCCAGGGGGTAGCAGGTCTTTATTTT. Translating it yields CASSVATQGVAGLYF.

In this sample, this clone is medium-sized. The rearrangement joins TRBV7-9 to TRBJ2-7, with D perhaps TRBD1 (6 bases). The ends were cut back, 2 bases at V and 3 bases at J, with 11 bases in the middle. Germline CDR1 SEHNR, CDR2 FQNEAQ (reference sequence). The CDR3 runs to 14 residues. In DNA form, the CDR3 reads TGTGCCAGCAGCTTAAATCCAGGGGACTACGAGCAGTACTTC. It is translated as CASSLNPGDYEQYF. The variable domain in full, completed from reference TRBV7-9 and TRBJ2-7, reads DTGVSQNPRHKITKRGQNVTFRCDPISEHNRLYWYRQTLGQGPEFLTYFQNEAQLEKSRLLSDRFSAERPKGSFSTLEIQRTEQGDSAMYLCASSLNPGDYEQYFGPGTRLTVT.

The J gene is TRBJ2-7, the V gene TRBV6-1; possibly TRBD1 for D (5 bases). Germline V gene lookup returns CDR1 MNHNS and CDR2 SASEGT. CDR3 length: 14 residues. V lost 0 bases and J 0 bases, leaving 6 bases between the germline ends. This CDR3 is CASSEAQGSYEQYV. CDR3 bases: TGTGCCAGCAGTGAAGCGCAGGGCTCCTACGAGCAGTACGTC.

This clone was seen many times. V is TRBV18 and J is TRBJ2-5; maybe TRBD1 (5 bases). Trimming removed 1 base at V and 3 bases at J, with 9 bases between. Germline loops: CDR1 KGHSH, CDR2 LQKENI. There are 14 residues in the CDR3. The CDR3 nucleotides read TGTGCCAGCTCACCACGCGCCAGGGAAGAGACCCAGTACTTC. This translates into CASSPRAREETQYF.

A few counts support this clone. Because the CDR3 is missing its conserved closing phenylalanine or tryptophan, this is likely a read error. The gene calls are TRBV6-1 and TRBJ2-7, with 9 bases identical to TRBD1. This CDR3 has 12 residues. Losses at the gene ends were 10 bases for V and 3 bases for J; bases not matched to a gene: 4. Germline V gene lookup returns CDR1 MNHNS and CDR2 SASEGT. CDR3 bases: TGTGCCATCGGGGACAGGGACTACGAGCAGTACCTC. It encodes CAIGDRDYEQYL.

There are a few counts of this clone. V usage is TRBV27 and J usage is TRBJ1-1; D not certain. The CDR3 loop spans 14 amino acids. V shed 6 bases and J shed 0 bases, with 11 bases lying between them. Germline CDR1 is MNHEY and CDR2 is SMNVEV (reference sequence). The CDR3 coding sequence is TGTGCCAGCAGCCCCCGCAGTTTGAACACTGAAGCTTTCTTT. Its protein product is CASSPRSLNTEAFF.

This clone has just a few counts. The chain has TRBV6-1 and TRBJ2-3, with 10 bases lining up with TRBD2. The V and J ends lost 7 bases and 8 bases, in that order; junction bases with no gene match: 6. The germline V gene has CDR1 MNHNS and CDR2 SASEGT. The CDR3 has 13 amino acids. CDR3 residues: CASIASSGSTQYF. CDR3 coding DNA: TGTGCCAGCATAGCCTCTAGCGGGAGTACGCAGTATTTT.

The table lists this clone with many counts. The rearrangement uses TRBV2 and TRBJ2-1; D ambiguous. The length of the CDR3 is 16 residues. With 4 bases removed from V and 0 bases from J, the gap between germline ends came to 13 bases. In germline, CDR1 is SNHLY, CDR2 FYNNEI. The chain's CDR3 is CASSGLTVSSYNEQFF. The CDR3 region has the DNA TGTGCCAGCAGTGGCCTAACGGTTAGCTCCTACAATGAGCAGTTCTTC.

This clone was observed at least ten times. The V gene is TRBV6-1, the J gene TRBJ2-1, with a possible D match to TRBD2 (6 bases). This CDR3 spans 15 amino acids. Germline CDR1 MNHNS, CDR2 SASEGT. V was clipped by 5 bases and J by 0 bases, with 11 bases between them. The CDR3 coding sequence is TGTGCCAGCAGTCGGGGGAGCCTCTCCTACAATGAGCAGTTCTTC. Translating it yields CASSRGSLSYNEQFF.